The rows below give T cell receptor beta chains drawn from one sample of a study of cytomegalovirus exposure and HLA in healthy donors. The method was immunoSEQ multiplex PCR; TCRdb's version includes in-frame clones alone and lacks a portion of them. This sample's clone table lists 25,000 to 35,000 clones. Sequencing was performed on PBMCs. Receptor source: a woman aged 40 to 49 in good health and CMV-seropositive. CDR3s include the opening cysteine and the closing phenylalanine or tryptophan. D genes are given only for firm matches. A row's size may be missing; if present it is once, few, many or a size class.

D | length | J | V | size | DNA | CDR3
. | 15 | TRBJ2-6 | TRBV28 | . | TGTGCCAGCAGCCGCACATTTACTGGGGCCAACGTCCTGACTTTC | CASSRTFTGANVLTF
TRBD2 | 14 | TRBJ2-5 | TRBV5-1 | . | TGCGCCAGCAGCTCGGGGGGTAGCCAAGAGACCCAGTACTTC | CASSSGGSQETQYF
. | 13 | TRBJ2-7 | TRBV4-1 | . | TGCGCCAGCAGCCAGACTACAGCCTACGAGCAGTACTTC | CASSQTTAYEQYF
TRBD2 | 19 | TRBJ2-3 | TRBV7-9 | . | TGTGCCAGCAGCTTAGCGCGCCACACTCGAGCGGGAGTTCCAGATACGCAGTATTTT | CASSLARHTRAGVPDTQYF
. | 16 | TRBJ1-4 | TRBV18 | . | TGTGCCAGCTCACCAAGGGCGGGTGAAACTAATGAAAAACTGTTTTTT | CASSPRAGETNEKLFF
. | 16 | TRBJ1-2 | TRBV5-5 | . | TGTGCCAGCAGCTTGTCTTTACAAATTTCTAACTATGGCTACACCTTC | CASSLSLQISNYGYTF
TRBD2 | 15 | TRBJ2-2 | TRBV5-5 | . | TGTGCCAGCAGCTCCCCAGCGGGGTACACCGGGGAGCTGTTTTTT | CASSSPAGYTGELFF
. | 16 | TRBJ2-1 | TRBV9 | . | TGTGCCAGCAGCGTAGACCCCGGGACACCTAACAATGAGCAGTTCTTC | CASSVDPGTPNNEQFF
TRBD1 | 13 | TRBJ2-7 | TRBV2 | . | TGTGCCAGCAGTGAAGGACAGGGGAACGAGCAGTACTTC | CASSEGQGNEQYF
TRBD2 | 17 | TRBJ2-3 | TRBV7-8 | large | TGTGCCAGCAGCTTAGGAGGCGCGGGAGGGCACGCAGATACGCAGTATTTT | CASSLGGAGGHADTQYF
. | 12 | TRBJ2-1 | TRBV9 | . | TGTGCCAGCAGCGGACAAGGCAGGGAGCAGTTCTTC | CASSGQGREQFF
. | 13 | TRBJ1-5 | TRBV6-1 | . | TGTGCCAGCACGGGAAAGGTATATCAGCCCCAGCATTTT | CASTGKVYQPQHF
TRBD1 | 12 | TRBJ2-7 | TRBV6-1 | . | TGTGCCAGTGACTCCAGGGGGCGAGAGCAGTACTTC | CASDSRGREQYF